This T cell receptor (beta chain) was sequenced for a study of blood T cell repertoires in COVID-19. As for the study in general: T cells, B-cell-depleted T cells, or PBMCs provided the cDNA or gDNA that served as material.

Produced via immunoSEQ multiplex PCR; TCRdb's table is partial and in-frame only. Altogether 140,000 or so clones are present, roughly three quarters being singletons, with the ten largest covering 7% to 9%. CDR1 and CDR2 from the germline V gene are SGDLS and YYNGEE. The CDR3 runs to 14 residues. The J segment lost 5 bases and the V segment lost 4 bases, leaving 7 bases of the junction unmatched. This receptor was taken from a man in his forties or fifties with active or convalescent COVID-19. The chain joins TRBV9 to TRBJ2-7; 9 bases align to TRBD1. The sequenced sample consisted of peripheral blood. The CDR3, as DNA: TGTGCCAGCAGCTCCTGGACAGGGGAAGACGAGCAGTACTTC. The encoded protein is CASSSWTGEDEQYF.